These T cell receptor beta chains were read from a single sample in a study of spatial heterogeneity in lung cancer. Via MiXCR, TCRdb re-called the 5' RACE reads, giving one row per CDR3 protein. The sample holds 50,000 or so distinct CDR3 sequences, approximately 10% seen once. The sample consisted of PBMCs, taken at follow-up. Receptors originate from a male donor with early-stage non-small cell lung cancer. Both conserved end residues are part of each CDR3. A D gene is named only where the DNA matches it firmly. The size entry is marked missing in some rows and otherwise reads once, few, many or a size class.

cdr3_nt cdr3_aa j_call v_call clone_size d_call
TGTGCCAGCAGCGTAGGGGTCCACAATGAGCAGTTCTTC CASSVGVHNEQFF TRBJ2-1 TRBV12-3/TRBV12-4 few -
TGCGCCAGCAGCCTAGTCATCCGCACAGATACGCAGTATTTT CASSLVIRTDTQYF TRBJ2-3 TRBV5-1 - -
TGTGCCATCAGCGAAATACTAGCGACCAGCACAGATACGCAGTATTTT CAISEILATSTDTQYF TRBJ2-3 TRBV10-3 - TRBD2
TGCGCCAGCAGCTTTCAGGGGGCAGGTAATGAGCAGTTCTTC CASSFQGAGNEQFF TRBJ2-1 TRBV5-1 few TRBD1
TGTGCCAGTAGTCTAGCGGGGTCGTCCGGGGAGCTGTTTTTT CASSLAGSSGELFF TRBJ2-2 TRBV19 few TRBD2
TGTGCCAGCAGCACGTATAACTTGGCTGGGGCCAACGTCCTGACTTTC CASSTYNLAGANVLTF TRBJ2-6 TRBV7-2 many -
TGCAGTGCTAGACACGGGGGTTCGGGCCAAGAGACCCAGTACTTC CSARHGGSGQETQYF TRBJ2-5 TRBV20-1 - -
TGTGCCAGCAGTTTTAATCTAGCGGGGCAAGAGACCCAGTACTTC CASSFNLAGQETQYF TRBJ2-5 TRBV12-3/TRBV12-4 few TRBD2
TGTGCCATCAGTGAGTCGACCTATGGGGGGGAGCTGTTTTTT CAISESTYGGELFF TRBJ2-2 TRBV10-3 many -
TGTGCCAGCAGCCTCCCTCCTCCGGGACTCCGCACAGATACGCAGTATTTT CASSLPPPGLRTDTQYF TRBJ2-3 TRBV12-3/TRBV12-4 many -
TGTGCCAGCAGTTTAAAAGGAGCGGTCCCGGTCTACGAGCAGTACTTC CASSLKGAVPVYEQYF TRBJ2-7 TRBV27 many -
TGTGCCAGCGTGCGAGGGAATACTGAAAAACTGTTTTTT CASVRGNTEKLFF TRBJ1-4 TRBV7-9 - -
TGTGCCAGCAGAAGGAGGGAGACCACTGAAGCTTTCTTT CASRRRETTEAFF TRBJ1-1 TRBV6-5 many -
TGCAGTGCTAGACAGGAGCAGGGTCAGCCCCAGCATTTT CSARQEQGQPQHF TRBJ1-5 TRBV20-1 many -
TGTGCCAGCAGTTTGCAAATCAGGGGTGCGGATACGCAGTATTTT CASSLQIRGADTQYF TRBJ2-3 TRBV12-3/TRBV12-4 - -
TGCAGCGTTGGGGTCACAGGGACGAACACTGAAGCTTTCTTT CSVGVTGTNTEAFF TRBJ1-1 TRBV29-1 many -
TGTGCCAGCAGCTTAATGTCGGGGACAGGGCTAACCTACGAGCAGTACTTC CASSLMSGTGLTYEQYF TRBJ2-7 TRBV7-6 - TRBD1
TGCAGTGCTAAACCCCGGGGGGGATGGAGCAATCAGCCCCAGCATTTT CSAKPRGGWSNQPQHF TRBJ1-5 TRBV20-1 few -
TGTGCCAGCAGCCCTACAGGAGTAGGAGAGACCCAGTACTTC CASSPTGVGETQYF TRBJ2-5 TRBV7-2 few -
TGCAGTGCTAGGACCCTGATGGGCGCCTACGAGCAGTACTTC CSARTLMGAYEQYF TRBJ2-7 TRBV20-1 - -
TGTGCCAGCAGCCCCTCGCGTTCGGGGGGAGGTCAGCCCCAGCATTTT CASSPSRSGGGQPQHF TRBJ1-5 TRBV7-9 many -
TGTGCCAGCAGTTCGCGTAACACTGAAGCTTTCTTT CASSSRNTEAFF TRBJ1-1 TRBV12-3/TRBV12-4 many -
TGTGCCAGCAGCCCGGGGACAGAGTACAATCAGCCCCAGCATTTT CASSPGTEYNQPQHF TRBJ1-5 TRBV4-2 - TRBD1
TGTGCCAGCAGCTTAGTTTCCGGGACAGGGAGCTCCTACGAGCAGTACTTC CASSLVSGTGSSYEQYF TRBJ2-7 TRBV7-2 many TRBD1
TGTGCCAGCAGCTTAGATCGGCTCACAGCTTTCTTT CASSLDRLTAFF TRBJ1-1 TRBV11-3 many -
TGCAGCGCTGGACAGGTTTGGCGCGAGCAGTACTTC CSAGQVWREQYF TRBJ2-7 TRBV29-1 many TRBD1
TGCAGTGCTAGTCGGGATCAGGGCGGAGAGCAGTACTTC CSASRDQGGEQYF TRBJ2-7 TRBV20-1 many -
TGTGCCAGCAGCTTAGCAGGCCGTAGCTACGAGCAGTACTTC CASSLAGRSYEQYF TRBJ2-7 TRBV7-2 - -
TGTGCCAGCAGCCGACTTGGGACAGGGGGCAATGGCTACACCTTC CASSRLGTGGNGYTF TRBJ1-2 TRBV12-3/TRBV12-4 many TRBD1
TGTGCCAGCAGTTCCCAGGGAGGACTAGCGGGAGGCTGGGAGCAGTTCTTC CASSSQGGLAGGWEQFF TRBJ2-1 TRBV12-3/TRBV12-4 many TRBD2